The rows below give T cell receptor beta chains drawn from one sample of a study of OX40 agonist ivuxolimab in advanced cancers. Assay used: immunoSEQ multiplex PCR; TCRdb lists only in-frame clones, some missing. Counted here are about 120,000 clones, 90% to 95% occurring once; the ten biggest clones make up roughly 0.15%. Sample: CD4+ or CD8+ T cells sorted from blood, taken in a trial of the OX40 agonist ivuxolimab. These receptors were obtained from an adult with an advanced solid tumor such as melanoma, head and neck, liver or kidney cancer. Each CDR3 is given with its conserved first and last residue. A D gene is named only where the DNA matches it firmly.

j_call	d_call	v_call	cdr3_length	cdr3_aa	cdr3_nt
TRBJ1-1	NA	TRBV11-2	15	CASSSSDSLRNEAFF	TGTGCCAGCAGCTCCTCGGACTCCCTACGGAATGAAGCTTTCTTT
TRBJ2-3	NA	TRBV11-2	12	CASSGPPDTQYF	TGTGCCAGCAGCGGACCCCCGGATACGCAGTATTTT
TRBJ2-1	TRBD2	TRBV5-1	18	CASSSRPTSGGSYNEQFF	TGCGCCAGCAGCTCCCGACCGACTAGCGGGGGGTCCTACAATGAGCAGTTCTTC
TRBJ2-3	NA	TRBV11-2	13	CASSPEVARTQYF	TGTGCCAGCAGCCCCGAAGTCGCCAGGACGCAGTATTTT
TRBJ2-1	NA	TRBV6-5	14	CASTPRSSYNEQFF	TGTGCCAGCACCCCCCGTAGCTCCTACAATGAGCAGTTCTTC
TRBJ1-2	NA	TRBV19	15	CASSIGHSPSYGYTF	TGTGCCAGTAGTATAGGACATTCCCCTTCCTATGGCTACACCTTC